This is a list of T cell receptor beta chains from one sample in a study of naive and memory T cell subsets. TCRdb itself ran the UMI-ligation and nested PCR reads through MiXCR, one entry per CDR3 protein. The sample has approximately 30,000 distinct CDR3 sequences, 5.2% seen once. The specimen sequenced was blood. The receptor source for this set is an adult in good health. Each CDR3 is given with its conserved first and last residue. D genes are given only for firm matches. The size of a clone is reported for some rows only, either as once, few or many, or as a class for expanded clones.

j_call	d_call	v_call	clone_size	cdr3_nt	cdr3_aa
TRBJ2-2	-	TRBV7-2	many	TGTGCCAGCAGCTTACTTATCTCTGGGGAGCTGTTTTTT	CASSLLISGELFF
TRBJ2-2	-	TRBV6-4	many	TGTGCCAGCAGTGACAAAAACACCGGGGAGCTGTTTTTT	CASSDKNTGELFF
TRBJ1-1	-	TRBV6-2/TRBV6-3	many	TGTGCCAGCAGGACAGGCGGCGTGGGGACTGAAGCTTTCTTT	CASRTGGVGTEAFF
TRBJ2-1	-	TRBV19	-	TGTGCCAGTACAACAACGCGGGGCAATGAGCAGTTCTTC	CASTTTRGNEQFF
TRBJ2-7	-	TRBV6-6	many	TGTGCCAGCAGTTATCAGGTTCGGCGACTAGGTGGAACAGAGAACTACGAGCAGTACTTC	CASSYQVRRLGGTENYEQYF
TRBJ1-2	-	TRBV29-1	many	TGCAGCGTTGAAGATCCGAATGCGGGATTTGTTGGCTACACCTTC	CSVEDPNAGFVGYTF
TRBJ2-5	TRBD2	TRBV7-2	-	TGTGCCAGCACCGGGGTCGCGGGAGTGGGAGAGACCCAGTACTTC	CASTGVAGVGETQYF
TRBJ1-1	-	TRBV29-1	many	TGCAGCGTTCTGAGGAACACTGAAGCTTTCTTT	CSVLRNTEAFF
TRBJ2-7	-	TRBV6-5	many	TGTGCCAGCAGTTATCGACAGGAGACCTACGAGCAGTACTTC	CASSYRQETYEQYF
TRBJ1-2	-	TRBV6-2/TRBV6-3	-	TGTGCCAGCAGTTACTCGGGCAGCAGCTATGGCTACACCTTC	CASSYSGSSYGYTF
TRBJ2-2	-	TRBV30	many	TGTGCCTGGAGTAAACTAGCGAACACCGGGGAGCTGTTTTTT	CAWSKLANTGELFF
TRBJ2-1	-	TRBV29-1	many	TGCAGCGTTGGACAGGTGGGCAATGAGCAGTTCTTC	CSVGQVGNEQFF
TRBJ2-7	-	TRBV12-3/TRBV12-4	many	TGTGCCAGCACCTCAGGGAGCTACGAGCAGTACTTC	CASTSGSYEQYF
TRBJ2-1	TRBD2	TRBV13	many	TGTGCCAGCAGCCCGCCGACTAGCGGGATCTGGAATGAGCAGTTCTTC	CASSPPTSGIWNEQFF